A selection of T cell receptor beta chains follows, all from one sample in a study of beta chain features in type 1 diabetes. Data came from immunoSEQ multiplex PCR; TCRdb stores just in-frame clones and leaves some out. The sample yields tens of thousands of clones, under 55% seen once. Sequenced: Tregs from blood. Receptor source: a man aged 30-40 years with type 1 diabetes. CDR3s include the opening cysteine and the closing phenylalanine or tryptophan. The D gene is left open where the match is weak. Some rows mark clone size as missing; the rest say once, few, many or name a class of expanded clone.

v_call	clone_size	d_call	j_call	cdr3_nt	cdr3_aa
TRBV5-1	-	-	TRBJ2-5	TGCGCCAGCAGCTTGGACCTAGGGACCCAGTACTTC	CASSLDLGTQYF
TRBV14	few	-	TRBJ2-2	TGTGCCAGCAGCCAGACTAGTTTCGGGGAGCTGTTTTTT	CASSQTSFGELFF
TRBV6-6	few	-	TRBJ1-1	TGTGCCAGCATCCAACGGGAAAGCACTGAAGCTTTCTTT	CASIQRESTEAFF
TRBV6-4	-	-	TRBJ2-1	TGTGCCAGCAGTCCCCTAGCGAACTCCTACAATGAGCAGTTCTTC	CASSPLANSYNEQFF
TRBV5-1	-	TRBD2	TRBJ2-1	TGCGCCAGCAGCTTAGCATCAGGACTAGCGGGAGCTGGGGATGAGCAGTTCTTC	CASSLASGLAGAGDEQFF
TRBV27	-	-	TRBJ2-3	TGTGCCAGCAGGAGCGGCACAGATACGCAGTATTTT	CASRSGTDTQYF
TRBV7-2	few	TRBD2	TRBJ2-3	TGTGCCAGCAGCCCGGGACTAATCACAGATACGCAGTATTTT	CASSPGLITDTQYF
TRBV11-2	-	TRBD1	TRBJ1-2	TGTGCCAGCAGCTTAGATCCGGGACAGAGGATGTATGGCTACACCTTC	CASSLDPGQRMYGYTF
TRBV7-2	few	-	TRBJ2-1	TGTGCCAGCAGCTTTCATCCGGACAATGAGCAGTTCTTC	CASSFHPDNEQFF
TRBV10-3	-	TRBD1	TRBJ1-6	TGTGCCATCAGTGACCGGGACAGGGAGAATTCACCCCTCCACTTT	CAISDRDRENSPLHF
TRBV6-5	-	-	TRBJ2-1	TGTGCCAGCAGACAGGGTTACAATGAGCAGTTCTTC	CASRQGYNEQFF
TRBV11-2	-	-	TRBJ2-7	TGTGCCAGCAGCTTAGTACAAACCACCTACGAGCAGTACTTC	CASSLVQTTYEQYF
TRBV29-1	-	-	TRBJ1-5	TGCAGCGTTGTAACAGGATCCGGCTTAGATCAGCCCCAGCATTTT	CSVVTGSGLDQPQHF
TRBV6-6	-	-	TRBJ1-1	TGTGCCAGCAGTTACCGAAGAGTCCCGAACACTGAAGCTTTCTTT	CASSYRRVPNTEAFF
TRBV5-1	-	TRBD1	TRBJ2-3	TGCGCCAGCAGCGTGGACAGGGCCGCAGATACGCAGTATTTT	CASSVDRAADTQYF
TRBV13	-	TRBD2	TRBJ2-5	TGTGCCAGCAGCTTAGCGGCGGGAGGGCGAGAGACCCAGTACTTC	CASSLAAGGRETQYF
TRBV5-6	few	-	TRBJ2-1	TGTGCCAGCAGCAACGACAGGTCCGAAGATGAGCAGTTCTTC	CASSNDRSEDEQFF
TRBV19	-	-	TRBJ1-2	TGTGCCAGTAGTAACGTGGAGACAGTTCCTATTGGCTACACCTTC	CASSNVETVPIGYTF
TRBV5-6	-	TRBD2	TRBJ2-1	TGTGCCAGCAGCTTGCAGACTAGCGGGAGTCGCGCCTACAATGAGCAGTTCTTC	CASSLQTSGSRAYNEQFF
TRBV19	once	-	TRBJ1-3	TGTGCAACTTCTTCGGCAGGGAGGGCTTACTCTGGAAACACCATATATTTT	CATSSAGRAYSGNTIYF
TRBV10-3	-	TRBD1	TRBJ1-5	TGTGCCATCAGCAAAACAGGGGGCCTGGGAGATCAGCCCCAGCATTTT	CAISKTGGLGDQPQHF
TRBV19	medium-sized	-	TRBJ1-5	TGTGCCAGTAGTTCGGGTAATCAGCCCCAGCATTTT	CASSSGNQPQHF
TRBV30	-	TRBD1	TRBJ2-7	TGTGCCTGGAGTAGGGGGCGACTCTACGAGCAGTACTTC	CAWSRGRLYEQYF
TRBV19	few	-	TRBJ2-7	TGTGCCAGTAGTATAGCGCAGCGGCCACCCTACGAGCAGTACTTC	CASSIAQRPPYEQYF
TRBV19	-	TRBD1	TRBJ2-2	TGTGCCAGTAGTGCCCCCGGGACAGGGTTGCGGGAGCTGTTTTTT	CASSAPGTGLRELFF
TRBV5-4	-	-	TRBJ2-7	TGCGCCAGCAGCCAATCGCGCTTAACCTACGAGCAGTACTTC	CASSQSRLTYEQYF
TRBV18	few	TRBD2	TRBJ2-1	TGTGCCAGCTCAGAGCCATCTAGCGGGAGGTTCAATGAGCAGTTCTTC	CASSEPSSGRFNEQFF
TRBV6-5	-	-	TRBJ2-2	TGTGCCAGCAGAGTCCCTAGCGCGGGCGGGGAGCTGTTTTTT	CASRVPSAGGELFF
TRBV7-2	-	TRBD2	TRBJ2-3	TGTGCCAGCAGGACCGGACTAGCGGGAGGTACGCAGTATTTT	CASRTGLAGGTQYF
TRBV4-1	-	-	TRBJ2-1	TGCGCCAGCAGCCAAGGGAGCTCCTACAATGAGCAGTTCTTC	CASSQGSSYNEQFF
TRBV6-1	-	-	TRBJ1-2	TGTGCCAGCAGTGCCGAAGGGGGGGAATATGGCTACACCTTC	CASSAEGGEYGYTF
TRBV11-2	-	-	TRBJ2-6	TGTGCCAGCAGCTTAGGGGTACAGCTCTCTGGGGCCAACGTCCTGACTTTC	CASSLGVQLSGANVLTF
TRBV7-3	few	-	TRBJ2-2	TGTGCCAGCAGCTTAGGCCTTACGAACACCGGGGAGCTGTTTTTT	CASSLGLTNTGELFF
TRBV14	-	-	TRBJ2-1	TGTGCCAGCAGCCCGTCGGGTAGTCCCTTTGCTTCTAAGCAGTTCTTC	CASSPSGSPFASKQFF
TRBV18	-	-	TRBJ2-7	TGTGCCAGCTCCCAAGGAGGGGCTAGTTACGAGCAGTACTTC	CASSQGGASYEQYF
TRBV5-6	few	TRBD2	TRBJ2-2	TGTGCCAGCAGCATCGGGGGGGACTCTTACACCGGGGAGCTGTTTTTT	CASSIGGDSYTGELFF
TRBV2	-	TRBD1	TRBJ1-5	TGTGCCAGCAGACGGGACAGGGGGGGTCCGGGGCCCCAGCATTTT	CASRRDRGGPGPQHF
TRBV9	few	-	TRBJ2-7	TGTGCCAGCAGCGTAGGCTTAGTTAACGAGCAGTACTTC	CASSVGLVNEQYF
TRBV5-6	-	-	TRBJ1-2	TGTGCCAGCAGCTTGTCGCGGTTTTTTAACTATGGCTACACCTTC	CASSLSRFFNYGYTF
TRBV7-9	few	TRBD1	TRBJ1-2	TGTGCCAGCAGCTTAGGGGGACAGGGGGACTATGGCTACACCTTC	CASSLGGQGDYGYTF
TRBV7-9	-	TRBD1	TRBJ1-1	TGTGCCAGCAGCACCGGGACAGGGAAGAGTAACACTGAAGCTTTCTTT	CASSTGTGKSNTEAFF
TRBV6-4	few	-	TRBJ1-5	TGTGCCAGCAGTGAACAGGGTGGAGGGCCCCAGCATTTT	CASSEQGGGPQHF
TRBV7-3	few	-	TRBJ2-2	TGTGCCAGCAGCCCTTCCGGGGGCGCGGGGGCCGGGGAGCTGTTTTTT	CASSPSGGAGAGELFF
TRBV20-1	few	TRBD1	TRBJ2-1	TGCAGTGCTAGGGGGACAGCTTTGTCGATCTTC	CSARGTALSIF
TRBV27	once	TRBD1	TRBJ2-7	TGTGCCAGCAGTTTAGTGACAGGGGGCAAAGGCTCCTACGAGCAGTACTTC	CASSLVTGGKGSYEQYF
TRBV6-1	-	TRBD2	TRBJ2-1	TGTGCCAGCAGTGAAACGGGACTAGCGGGAGTCGATGAGCAGTTCTTC	CASSETGLAGVDEQFF
TRBV28	-	TRBD1	TRBJ1-5	TGTGCCAGCACCCCCGGACAGGGCAATCAGCCCCAGCATTTT	CASTPGQGNQPQHF
TRBV11-1	-	TRBD2	TRBJ2-1	TGTGCCAGCAGCCCGCGACTAGCGGGAAGGAGGGATGAGCAGTTCTTC	CASSPRLAGRRDEQFF
TRBV27	-	TRBD2	TRBJ2-3	TGTGCCAGCAGTCCCCGTGGAGGCGGGAGATCGTATACGCAGTATTTT	CASSPRGGGRSYTQYF
TRBV28	-	TRBD2	TRBJ2-3	TGTGCCAGCAGTTTAAGGACTAGTCTATTCGATACGCAGTATTTT	CASSLRTSLFDTQYF
TRBV5-5	-	TRBD1	TRBJ2-4	TGTGCCAGCAGCCGCCAGGGGACAGGGAAAAACATTCAGTACTTC	CASSRQGTGKNIQYF
TRBV5-1	-	TRBD1	TRBJ2-7	TGCGCCAGCAGCTCCTCCGGGACAGGCAGGTACGAGCAGTACTTC	CASSSSGTGRYEQYF
TRBV28	-	TRBD1	TRBJ1-3	TGTGCCACTTTCCCAGGGGGCATGGACACCATATATTTT	CATFPGGMDTIYF